This TCR beta chain was found in a study of type 1 regulatory T cells. As for the study in general: An in vitro protocol generated T-allo10, a Tr1-enriched, alloantigen-specific CD4 T cell product.

TCRdb processed the reads anew with MiXCR; each CDR3 protein has one entry. The repertoire holds 80,000 to 100,000 distinct CDR3 sequences, with roughly 31% as singletons. This clonotype was observed a few times. Trimming left V 4 bases short and J 2 bases short, with 18 bases between. The germline gives CDR1 DFQATT, CDR2 SNEGSKA (reference sequence). The CDR3 loop spans 16 amino acids. The clonotype originates from a human donor in good health. Material: CD4+ T cells, either the whole sample or a sorted fraction (not recorded which). This chain uses TRBV20-1 with TRBJ2-1; D tentatively reads TRBD1 or TRBD2 (5 bases each). CDR3 nucleotides: TGCAGTGCTAAGATGGGGCGGGCATCCGCCTACAATGAGCAGTTCTTC. Residues: CSAKMGRASAYNEQFF.